These T cell receptor beta chains were read from a single sample in a study of human T cells and chemical hapten exposure. TCRdb re-derived calls from the RACE reads in MiXCR, one entry per CDR3 protein. The table includes 370,000 or so distinct CDR3 sequences, roughly 4.8% detected once. The sample in question was whole blood, obtained in connection with sensitization to the hapten diphenylcyclopropenone (DPC). These receptor sequences come from a woman aged 50 to 60 with alopecia areata. Some clones in this sample may be carry-over from other donors' samples. Each CDR3 is given with its conserved first and last residue. A D gene is named only where the DNA matches it firmly. Size tells how often a clone was seen (once, few, many) or the class of an expanded clone, and some rows leave it out.

cdr3_length: 15; d_call: .; clone_size: many; v_call: TRBV5-5; j_call: TRBJ1-5; cdr3_nt: TGTGCCAGCAGCCCTGTCGGACATCCCAATCAGCCCCAGCATTTT; cdr3_aa: CASSPVGHPNQPQHF
cdr3_length: 13; d_call: .; clone_size: many; v_call: TRBV9; j_call: TRBJ2-7; cdr3_nt: TGTGCCAGCAGCGTAGCTGATGCCTACGAGCAGTACTTC; cdr3_aa: CASSVADAYEQYF
cdr3_length: 12; d_call: TRBD1; clone_size: many; v_call: TRBV11-2; j_call: TRBJ2-7; cdr3_nt: TGTGCCAGCAGCCCAGGGGGATACGAGCAGTACTTC; cdr3_aa: CASSPGGYEQYF
cdr3_length: 14; d_call: .; clone_size: few; v_call: TRBV5-1; j_call: TRBJ2-4; cdr3_nt: TGCGCCAGCAGACCGGGACATACCAAAAACATTCAGTACTTC; cdr3_aa: CASRPGHTKNIQYF
cdr3_length: 15; d_call: TRBD1; clone_size: many; v_call: TRBV10-3; j_call: TRBJ1-2; cdr3_nt: TGTGCCATCACTACCGGGACAGAAAGCGACTATGGCTACACCTTC; cdr3_aa: CAITTGTESDYGYTF
cdr3_length: 12; d_call: TRBD1; clone_size: .; v_call: TRBV12-3/TRBV12-4; j_call: TRBJ1-2; cdr3_nt: TGTGCCAGCAGCCACCGGACAGGTGGCTACACCTTC; cdr3_aa: CASSHRTGGYTF
cdr3_length: 16; d_call: .; clone_size: many; v_call: TRBV10-3; j_call: TRBJ2-3; cdr3_nt: TGTGCCATCAGTCCGCTGAGGGCCGAAGGCACAGATACGCAGTATTTT; cdr3_aa: CAISPLRAEGTDTQYF
cdr3_length: 14; d_call: .; clone_size: few; v_call: TRBV6-5; j_call: TRBJ1-6; cdr3_nt: TGTGCCAGCAGTACCAACACAGGGACTGCACCCCTCCACTTT; cdr3_aa: CASSTNTGTAPLHF
cdr3_length: 15; d_call: TRBD2; clone_size: .; v_call: TRBV19; j_call: TRBJ2-2; cdr3_nt: TGTGCCAGTATCCACTCGGGGGGGAACACCGGGGAGCTGTTTTTT; cdr3_aa: CASIHSGGNTGELFF
cdr3_length: 13; d_call: .; clone_size: few; v_call: TRBV12-3/TRBV12-4; j_call: TRBJ1-2; cdr3_nt: TGTGCCAGCAGTTTTTCCGGGGGTGGCGGCTACACCTTC; cdr3_aa: CASSFSGGGGYTF
cdr3_length: 14; d_call: TRBD2; clone_size: .; v_call: TRBV7-2; j_call: TRBJ2-3; cdr3_nt: TGTGCCAGCAGCTTAACTAGCGGGGGGGATACGCAGTATTTT; cdr3_aa: CASSLTSGGDTQYF
cdr3_length: 14; d_call: .; clone_size: .; v_call: TRBV7-3; j_call: TRBJ2-5; cdr3_nt: TGTGCCAGCAGTTTGTCAGGGGCCGGGGAGACCCAGTACTTC; cdr3_aa: CASSLSGAGETQYF
cdr3_length: 11; d_call: .; clone_size: .; v_call: TRBV29-1; j_call: TRBJ2-1; cdr3_nt: TGCAGCGTTGAAAGGGGAGATGAGCAGTTCTTC; cdr3_aa: CSVERGDEQFF
cdr3_length: 14; d_call: .; clone_size: many; v_call: TRBV7-9; j_call: TRBJ1-2; cdr3_nt: TGTGCCAGCAGCTTACTCCCAGGGCAGGATGGCTACACCTTC; cdr3_aa: CASSLLPGQDGYTF
cdr3_length: 13; d_call: .; clone_size: many; v_call: TRBV29-1; j_call: TRBJ1-1; cdr3_nt: TGCAGCGTTGAAAGCCAACTGAACACTGAAGCTTTCTTT; cdr3_aa: CSVESQLNTEAFF
cdr3_length: 14; d_call: .; clone_size: many; v_call: TRBV6-5; j_call: TRBJ2-5; cdr3_nt: TGTGCCAGCAGCCCCTCAGCGGTCCTAGAGACCCAGTACTTC; cdr3_aa: CASSPSAVLETQYF
cdr3_length: 16; d_call: TRBD2; clone_size: many; v_call: TRBV3-1; j_call: TRBJ2-7; cdr3_nt: TGTGCCAGCAGCCAAGAAGGTATGCTAGCGGGCACCGAGCAGTACTTC; cdr3_aa: CASSQEGMLAGTEQYF
cdr3_length: 14; d_call: .; clone_size: .; v_call: TRBV5-1; j_call: TRBJ2-5; cdr3_nt: TGCGCCAGCAGCTTGGACACTCAACCAGGGACCCAGTACTTC; cdr3_aa: CASSLDTQPGTQYF
cdr3_length: 15; d_call: .; clone_size: .; v_call: TRBV7-8; j_call: TRBJ2-5; cdr3_nt: TGTGCCAGCAGCCCCCCGGGCAGGGGGGTGGAGACCCAGTACTTC; cdr3_aa: CASSPPGRGVETQYF
cdr3_length: 13; d_call: .; clone_size: many; v_call: TRBV2; j_call: TRBJ1-1; cdr3_nt: TGTGCCAGCAGTGAAATTGGGGGGACTGAAGCTTTCTTT; cdr3_aa: CASSEIGGTEAFF
cdr3_length: 17; d_call: .; clone_size: many; v_call: TRBV18; j_call: TRBJ1-3; cdr3_nt: TGTGCCAGCTCAGTTGCCACAGGGTCTGCCTCTGGAAACACCATATATTTT; cdr3_aa: CASSVATGSASGNTIYF
cdr3_length: 13; d_call: .; clone_size: few; v_call: TRBV3-1; j_call: TRBJ2-7; cdr3_nt: TGTGCCGAGGGACTGCCGCCAACCTACGAGCAGTACTTC; cdr3_aa: CAEGLPPTYEQYF
cdr3_length: 15; d_call: .; clone_size: .; v_call: TRBV5-1; j_call: TRBJ2-3; cdr3_nt: TGCGCCAGCAGCTTATCTACCCAACGGGGAGATACGCAGTATTTT; cdr3_aa: CASSLSTQRGDTQYF
cdr3_length: 13; d_call: .; clone_size: few; v_call: TRBV10-2; j_call: TRBJ2-5; cdr3_nt: TGCGCCAGCAGTGATGGGCGGCAGGAGACCCAGTACTTC; cdr3_aa: CASSDGRQETQYF
cdr3_length: 13; d_call: .; clone_size: .; v_call: TRBV13; j_call: TRBJ1-1; cdr3_nt: TGTGCCAGCAGCTTAGACAGTACCCTTCAAGCTTTCTTT; cdr3_aa: CASSLDSTLQAFF
cdr3_length: 17; d_call: TRBD2; clone_size: many; v_call: TRBV7-2; j_call: TRBJ2-3; cdr3_nt: TGTGCCAGCAGCTCGGGACTAGCGGGAGGGTCTGCAGATACGCAGTATTTT; cdr3_aa: CASSSGLAGGSADTQYF
cdr3_length: 15; d_call: TRBD1; clone_size: many; v_call: TRBV7-8; j_call: TRBJ1-4; cdr3_nt: TGTGCCAGCAGCCCCAGGGGGATGACTAATGAAAAACTGTTTTTT; cdr3_aa: CASSPRGMTNEKLFF
cdr3_length: 14; d_call: TRBD1; clone_size: few; v_call: TRBV13; j_call: TRBJ2-1; cdr3_nt: TGTGCCAGCAGCTCCCGGGACAGGGACCCAAAGCAGTTCTTC; cdr3_aa: CASSSRDRDPKQFF
cdr3_length: 16; d_call: .; clone_size: many; v_call: TRBV18; j_call: TRBJ1-1; cdr3_nt: TGTGCCAGCTCACCTAGTTTCGCGGGGGCGAGTTACGGAGCTTTCTTT; cdr3_aa: CASSPSFAGASYGAFF
cdr3_length: 15; d_call: TRBD2; clone_size: many; v_call: TRBV9; j_call: TRBJ2-7; cdr3_nt: TGTGCCAGCAGCATCGGGACTAGCATAACCTACGAGCAGTACTTC; cdr3_aa: CASSIGTSITYEQYF
cdr3_length: 15; d_call: TRBD1; clone_size: .; v_call: TRBV2; j_call: TRBJ2-2; cdr3_nt: TGTGCCAGCACCTTGGGACAGTTTGTGTCCGGGGAGCTGTTTTTT; cdr3_aa: CASTLGQFVSGELFF
cdr3_length: 13; d_call: .; clone_size: .; v_call: TRBV12-3/TRBV12-4; j_call: TRBJ2-7; cdr3_nt: TGTGCCAGCCGGTTCGGGCTGGGCTACGAGCAGTACTTC; cdr3_aa: CASRFGLGYEQYF
cdr3_length: 19; d_call: TRBD1; clone_size: .; v_call: TRBV6-5; j_call: TRBJ1-2; cdr3_nt: TGTGCCAGCAGTTACTCAGGACAGGGGGCGCTTACGGCCCACTATGGCTACACCTTC; cdr3_aa: CASSYSGQGALTAHYGYTF
cdr3_length: 12; d_call: .; clone_size: many; v_call: TRBV12-3/TRBV12-4; j_call: TRBJ1-2; cdr3_nt: TGTGCCAGCAGCCTGGGCTCCTATGGCTACACCTTC; cdr3_aa: CASSLGSYGYTF